The 14 T cell receptor beta chains presented below share a single source sample, sequenced in a study of early T cells in non-severe SARS-CoV-2 infection. Each CDR3 protein is one row after TCRdb ran MiXCR on the 5' RACE reads. This sample has some 35,000 distinct CDR3 sequences, with just under 4% found just once. The sequencing sample was made of whole blood. These TCRs come from an adult who was a healthcare worker with PCR-confirmed SARS-CoV-2 infection or an uninfected control (not recorded which).

The table lists this clonotype with a few counts. Sequence at one end of the junction differs from germline and may be a read error. V gene TRBV7-7 combines with J gene TRBJ2-5; TRBD2 agrees at 13 bases. CDR1 and CDR2 (germline): SSHAT, FNYEAQ (reference sequence). The CDR3 sequence is 17 residues long. The CDR3 region is CASSPSTSGRWGETQYF. The CDR3 DNA follows: TGTGCTAGCAGTCCTTCGACTAGCGGGAGGTGGGGAGAGACCCAGTACTTC.

This clonotype has only one observation. A read error is possible here, since a much larger clone lies one base away. The chain combines TRBV19 with TRBJ2-2, with D unclear. The CDR3 covers 13 residues. V shed 11 bases and J shed 2 bases, with 12 bases lying between them. CDR1 and CDR2 (germline): LNHDA, SQIVND (reference sequence). CDR3 residues: CAGTGRNTGELFF. As DNA, the CDR3 is TGTGCCGGTACCGGCAGAAACACCGGGGAGCTGTTTTTT.

At least ten counts were recorded for this clonotype. The CDR3 region is CASSRRPSIQYF. CDR3 sequence (DNA): TGTGCCAGCAGCCGGAGGCCTTCCATTCAGTACTTC. This chain connects TRBV7-9 to TRBJ2-4, with D maybe TRBD2 (5 bases). CDR1 and CDR2 (germline): SEHNR, FQNEAQ (reference sequence). Trimming pared 5 bases from V and 9 bases from J, leaving 11 bases between. This CDR3 region has 12 residues.

In its sample, this clonotype was seen many times. The J gene is TRBJ2-3, the V gene TRBV12-3 or TRBV12-4, with unresolved D. The CDR3 runs 14 residues. Trimming left V 3 bases short and J 4 bases short, with 11 bases between. The DNA for the CDR3 is TGTGCCAGCAGTTTCCGGCAGTTGGCAGATACGCAGTATTTT. Translating gives CASSFRQLADTQYF.

Only one count was recorded for this clonotype. This could be a read error, since a much larger clone is one nucleotide away. In DNA form, the CDR3 reads TGTTCCAGCATGACATCCGGGACTAGCGGTAACACCGGGGAGCTGTTTTTT. The encoded protein is CSSMTSGTSGNTGELFF. The genes are TRBV21-1 and TRBJ2-2; the table's D call of TRBD2 was not tested on the DNA. TRBV21-1 is a listed pseudogene. CDR3 size: 17 residues.

In its sample, this clonotype was seen many times. This chain uses TRBV28 with TRBJ2-1; 16 bases fit TRBD2. The V gene's germline CDR1 is MDHEN and CDR2 SYDVKM. Losses at the gene ends were 4 bases for V and 8 bases for J; bases not matched to a gene: 8. This CDR3 spans 17 amino acids. CDR3 nucleotide sequence: TGTGCCAGCAGTTCCGGGACTAGCGGGAGGGCCGCGCATGAGCAGTTCTTC. As protein: CASSSGTSGRAAHEQFF.

This clonotype was seen repeatedly, ten times or more. The rearrangement links TRBV2 to TRBJ2-7, with TRBD1 as a possible D gene (6 bases). CDR1 is SNHLY, CDR2 FYNNEI, per germline. This CDR3 spans 11 amino acids. V lost 6 bases to trimming and J lost 3 bases, with 6 bases between them. CDR3 in amino acids: CASRQGYEQYF. Written as DNA, the CDR3 is TGTGCCAGCAGACAGGGCTACGAGCAGTACTTC.

The V call is TRBV27, the J call TRBJ2-3; TRBD2 matches at 7 bases. V lost 0 bases and J lost 5; bases outside the gene matches: 11. CDR3 length: 17 residues. Germline V gene lookup returns CDR1 MNHEY and CDR2 SMNVEV (reference sequence). CDR3 DNA: TGTGCCAGCAGTTTATCGTCGAGGGAGGGCACAGAAGATACGCAGTATTTT. This translates into CASSLSSREGTEDTQYF.

The table lists this clonotype with many counts. This chain joins TRBV29-1 and TRBJ1-2; 7 bases are a match to TRBD1. The ends lost 7 bases at V and 5 bases at J; junction bases unmatched: 7. Germline CDR1 reads SQVTM; CDR2 reads ANQGSEA. The CDR3 length is 12 residues. The CDR3 protein is CSGRQGSYGYTF. The DNA of the CDR3 is TGCAGCGGGCGACAGGGTTCATATGGCTACACCTTC.

This clonotype was counted ten times or more. The J gene is TRBJ2-6, the V gene TRBV27; D is undetermined. The CDR3 has 17 residues. The germline gives CDR1 MNHEY, CDR2 SMNVEV (reference sequence). The ends were cut back, 2 bases at V and 4 bases at J, with 15 bases in the middle. The CDR3 here is CASSLKSFGAGANVLTF. The CDR3 bases are TGTGCCAGCAGTTTAAAGTCGTTTGGAGCCGGGGCCAACGTCCTGACTTTC.

This clonotype was seen ten or more times. The genes are TRBV12-3 or TRBV12-4 and TRBJ1-6; tentatively, D is TRBD1 (6 bases). The V end was cut by 6 bases, the J end by 0 bases, with 15 bases between. The CDR3 has 17 residues. Written as DNA, the CDR3 is TGTGCCAGCAGCGAAACGAGGGGGAGCTCCTATAATTCACCCCTCCACTTT. Its protein is CASSETRGSSYNSPLHF.

This clonotype was counted at least ten times. V gene TRBV29-1 combines with J gene TRBJ2-5, with no clear D. V shed 4 bases and J shed 0 bases, with 3 bases lying between them. Germline assignment: CDR1 SQVTM and CDR2 ANQGSEA. CDR3 size: 11 residues. The CDR3 spells CSVAYQETQYF. CDR3 nucleotides: TGCAGCGTTGCGTACCAAGAGACCCAGTACTTC.

This clonotype has a handful of counts. The rearrangement links TRBV28 to TRBJ2-7; no clear D gene. V was clipped by 2 bases and J by 3 bases, with 5 bases between them. The germline CDR1 and CDR2 sequences are MDHEN and SYDVKM. This CDR3 region has 12 residues. The DNA for the CDR3 is TGTGCCAGCAGTTTAACAGTCTACGAGCAGTACTTC. Translation gives CASSLTVYEQYF. The whole variable domain, remainder taken from reference TRBV28 and TRBJ2-7, is DVKVTQSSRYLVKRTGEKVFLECVQDMDHENMFWYRQDPGLGLRLIYFSYDVKMKEKGDIPEGYSVSREKKERFSLILESASTNQTSMYLCASSLTVYEQYFGPGTRLTVT.

This clonotype was seen many times. The V gene is TRBV4-3, the J gene TRBJ2-2; no clear D. Between the trimmed V and J ends, which lost 0 bases and 6 bases, there was a span of 5 bases. Germline V gene sequence: CDR1 LGHNA, CDR2 YSLEER. The CDR3 sequence is 13 residues long. DNA for the CDR3: TGCGCCAGCAGCCAAGATCGATCCGGGGAGCTGTTTTTT. This encodes CASSQDRSGELFF.